Sequencing of this T cell receptor (beta chain) was carried out in a study of T-cell reconstitution after alpha-beta-depleted transplantation in children. Notes on the study in general: Approximately two months post-transplant, alpha-beta T cells reportedly originated from several hundred expanded graft clones. Most T-cell counts and diversity one year after the transplant came from T cells that were newly produced.

This clonotype has only a few counts. The target antigen is unknown. Unique molecular identifiers were incorporated into the prepared TCRbeta library. Each CDR3 protein is one row after TCRdb ran MiXCR on the PCR reads. There are roughly 100,000 distinct CDR3 sequences in the sample; 6% occur only once, and about 6.1% lies in the top ten. The origin of this receptor is a female patient aged 2 to 10 who had a stem cell transplant for Fanconi anemia, so the T cells may come from the graft donor. Specimen: PBMCs, mostly from graft donor cells, collected 60 days after TCRalphabeta/CD19-depleted stem cell transplant.

Here the CDR3 DNA reads TGTGCCAGCAGCGAATCTCGGGAACGGGGGGGTCGAAATGAGCAGTTCTTC. It translates to CASSESRERGGRNEQFF. V and J are TRBV5-4 and TRBJ2-1, with 8 bases matching TRBD2. The CDR3 is 17 residues long. J was trimmed by 7 bases and V by 4 bases; bases with no gene match: 16. Germline loops: CDR1 SGHNT, CDR2 YYREEE (reference sequence).